These T cell receptor beta chains were read from a single sample in a study of cytomegalovirus exposure and HLA in healthy donors. Measured with immunoSEQ multiplex PCR; TCRdb has only the in-frame clones, and not every one. The sample yields about 140,000 clones, 60% to 80% seen once. Sequenced input: PBMCs. Every receptor here comes from a woman in her 30s in good health and CMV-seronegative. The CDR3 runs from the conserved cysteine through the conserved F or W. The D gene is left open where the match is weak. Where a row states a size, it is once, few, many or the class of an expanded clone; other rows omit it.

abundance: .
d_gene: TRBD2
v_gene: TRBV13
j_gene: TRBJ2-1
CDR3nt: TGTGCCAGCAGAAGGGGGGTAGCGGGGGGGCCGCGGGAGCAGTTCTTC
CDR3aa: CASRRGVAGGPREQFF

abundance: .
d_gene: TRBD1
v_gene: TRBV9
j_gene: TRBJ1-2
CDR3nt: TGTGCCAGCAGCCCGGACAGGGAGTATGGCTACACCTTC
CDR3aa: CASSPDREYGYTF

abundance: .
d_gene: TRBD2
v_gene: TRBV7-3
j_gene: TRBJ2-1
CDR3nt: TGTGCCAGCAGTCTTACCGCTCAGCGGGAGGCCTACAATGAGCAGTTCTTC
CDR3aa: CASSLTAQREAYNEQFF

abundance: .
d_gene: TRBD2
v_gene: TRBV27
j_gene: TRBJ2-2
CDR3nt: TGTGCCAGCAGGCGAACTAGCGGGAAATCTTTGAGCACCGGGGAGCTGTTTTTT
CDR3aa: CASRRTSGKSLSTGELFF

abundance: .
d_gene: TRBD2
v_gene: TRBV11-2
j_gene: TRBJ2-3
CDR3nt: TGTGCCAGCAGCTTAGTGGTGGGAGGGCGAGTAGATACGCAGTATTTT
CDR3aa: CASSLVVGGRVDTQYF

abundance: .
d_gene: .
v_gene: TRBV27
j_gene: TRBJ2-3
CDR3nt: TGTGCCAGCAGCCCGGGGTGGGATACGCAGTATTTT
CDR3aa: CASSPGWDTQYF

abundance: .
d_gene: TRBD1
v_gene: TRBV18
j_gene: TRBJ1-6
CDR3nt: TGTGCCAGCTCACAGACAGGGGGCTACACCGATAATTCACCCCTCCACTTT
CDR3aa: CASSQTGGYTDNSPLHF

abundance: few
d_gene: TRBD2
v_gene: TRBV6-1
j_gene: TRBJ2-3
CDR3nt: TGTGCCAGCAGTGAGCGCCTCTGGGCGGGGGGGCCCTCAGATACGCAGTATTTT
CDR3aa: CASSERLWAGGPSDTQYF

abundance: .
d_gene: TRBD1
v_gene: TRBV6-5
j_gene: TRBJ1-6
CDR3nt: TGTGCCAGCAGGGGACAGGGTCTCAATCCACCCCTCCACTTT
CDR3aa: CASRGQGLNPPLHF

abundance: .
d_gene: TRBD2
v_gene: TRBV7-3
j_gene: TRBJ2-3
CDR3nt: TGTGCCAGCAGCTTCGACTCACGGGGGGGCCGGGGCACAGATACGCAGTATTTT
CDR3aa: CASSFDSRGGRGTDTQYF

abundance: .
d_gene: TRBD2
v_gene: TRBV7-9
j_gene: TRBJ2-5
CDR3nt: TGTTCCAGCAGCTTCGGGGGGTGGGAGACCCAGTACTTC
CDR3aa: CSSSFGGWETQYF

abundance: .
d_gene: .
v_gene: TRBV19
j_gene: TRBJ1-1
CDR3nt: TGTGCCAGTAGTCTGCGCGGCCCGAGGGTAAACACTGAAGCTTTCTTT
CDR3aa: CASSLRGPRVNTEAFF

abundance: .
d_gene: .
v_gene: TRBV6-5
j_gene: TRBJ1-5
CDR3nt: TGTGCCAGCAGTCTTCAGGGGCCCGATCAGCCCCAGCATTTT
CDR3aa: CASSLQGPDQPQHF

abundance: .
d_gene: .
v_gene: TRBV6-6
j_gene: TRBJ1-2
CDR3nt: TGTGCCAGCAGTTACCTCGTACAGGGAAACTATGGCTACACCTTC
CDR3aa: CASSYLVQGNYGYTF

abundance: .
d_gene: TRBD1
v_gene: TRBV5-1
j_gene: TRBJ2-1
CDR3nt: TGCGCCAGCAGCGAGGGGACAGGGGGGAACAATGAGCAGTTCTTC
CDR3aa: CASSEGTGGNNEQFF

abundance: .
d_gene: TRBD1
v_gene: TRBV28
j_gene: TRBJ2-7
CDR3nt: TGTGCCAGCAGTTTATGGCCAGGGGGCTCCTACGAGCAGTACTTC
CDR3aa: CASSLWPGGSYEQYF

abundance: .
d_gene: .
v_gene: TRBV6-1
j_gene: TRBJ2-3
CDR3nt: TGTGCCAGCAGTCCCTTTAGAACTAGCACAGATACGCAGTATTTT
CDR3aa: CASSPFRTSTDTQYF

abundance: .
d_gene: .
v_gene: TRBV11-2
j_gene: TRBJ2-5
CDR3nt: TGTGCCAGCAGCTTAGCAGGGAGGCAGCGGCAAGAGACCCAGTACTTC
CDR3aa: CASSLAGRQRQETQYF

abundance: .
d_gene: .
v_gene: TRBV7-9
j_gene: TRBJ1-4
CDR3nt: TGTGCCAGCAGCTTAGGATCGGGCGGGGTAAAACTGTTTTTT
CDR3aa: CASSLGSGGVKLFF

abundance: .
d_gene: .
v_gene: TRBV19
j_gene: TRBJ2-5
CDR3nt: TGTGCCAGTAGTCGAGGGCTACAAGAGACCCAGTACTTC
CDR3aa: CASSRGLQETQYF

abundance: .
d_gene: .
v_gene: TRBV6-4
j_gene: TRBJ2-7
CDR3nt: TGTGCCAGCAGTGACAGACGCGAGGGTCCAGGTTACGAGCAGTACTTC
CDR3aa: CASSDRREGPGYEQYF

abundance: .
d_gene: .
v_gene: TRBV28
j_gene: TRBJ1-2
CDR3nt: TGTGCCAGCAGTTATCGTAGGGGTGGCTATGGCTACACCTTC
CDR3aa: CASSYRRGGYGYTF

abundance: .
d_gene: TRBD1
v_gene: TRBV28
j_gene: TRBJ2-7
CDR3nt: TGTGCCAGCAGTTTGGAGGAGAGAGACAGGGGTGACGAGCAGTACTTC
CDR3aa: CASSLEERDRGDEQYF

abundance: once
d_gene: TRBD2
v_gene: TRBV5-1
j_gene: TRBJ2-6
CDR3nt: TGCGCCAGCAGCTTGGGACGGACTTTCGGGGGGGCCAACGTCCTGACCTTC
CDR3aa: CASSLGRTFGGANVLTF

abundance: .
d_gene: .
v_gene: TRBV29-1
j_gene: TRBJ1-2
CDR3nt: TGCAGCGTTGAAGATCCGACAGGCTATGGCTACACCTTC
CDR3aa: CSVEDPTGYGYTF

abundance: .
d_gene: TRBD1
v_gene: TRBV7-2
j_gene: TRBJ1-2
CDR3nt: TGTGCCAGCAGCTTCATGTCCGGGACAGCTGGGGGCTATGGCTACACCTTC
CDR3aa: CASSFMSGTAGGYGYTF

abundance: few
d_gene: TRBD2
v_gene: TRBV5-1
j_gene: TRBJ2-3
CDR3nt: TGCGCCAGCAGCATGACTAGCGGGAGAGCAGATACGCAGTATTTT
CDR3aa: CASSMTSGRADTQYF

abundance: .
d_gene: .
v_gene: TRBV21-1
j_gene: TRBJ2-2
CDR3nt: TGTGCCAGCAGCAATCACAGGGACGGGGAGCTGTTTTTT
CDR3aa: CASSNHRDGELFF

abundance: .
d_gene: TRBD2
v_gene: TRBV5-1
j_gene: TRBJ2-3
CDR3nt: TGCGCCAGCACCGATGGGACTAGGGCAGATACGCAGTATTTT
CDR3aa: CASTDGTRADTQYF

abundance: once
d_gene: TRBD2
v_gene: TRBV27
j_gene: TRBJ2-2
CDR3nt: TGTGCCAGCAGTTCGACTGGACTAGCGGGAGAAGTGGGGGAGCTGTTTTTT
CDR3aa: CASSSTGLAGEVGELFF

abundance: once
d_gene: .
v_gene: TRBV6-5
j_gene: TRBJ1-6
CDR3nt: TGTGCCAGCAGTTACCGGTTTAATTCACCCCTCCACTTT
CDR3aa: CASSYRFNSPLHF

abundance: .
d_gene: .
v_gene: TRBV21-1
j_gene: TRBJ2-1
CDR3nt: TGTGCCAGCAAGGGGACTAGCGGGTATGATGAGCAGTTCTTC
CDR3aa: CASKGTSGYDEQFF

abundance: .
d_gene: .
v_gene: TRBV5-1
j_gene: TRBJ2-1
CDR3nt: TGCGCCAGCAGCCTGACATTACTAGCCGACTACAATGAGCAGTTCTTC
CDR3aa: CASSLTLLADYNEQFF

abundance: .
d_gene: TRBD1
v_gene: TRBV7-6
j_gene: TRBJ2-6
CDR3nt: TGTGCCAGCAGCTCGTCTCAGGGGGCCCTTACACACTCTGGGGCCAACGTCCCGACTTTC
CDR3aa: CASSSSQGALTHSGANVPTF

abundance: .
d_gene: TRBD1
v_gene: TRBV6-1
j_gene: TRBJ2-4
CDR3nt: TGTGCCAGCAGTCCCGGACAGGGGTACATTCAGTACTTC
CDR3aa: CASSPGQGYIQYF

abundance: .
d_gene: TRBD2
v_gene: TRBV15
j_gene: TRBJ2-7
CDR3nt: TGTGCCACCACCCTAGCGGGAGACCCCTCCGAGCAGTACTTC
CDR3aa: CATTLAGDPSEQYF

abundance: .
d_gene: .
v_gene: TRBV4-2
j_gene: TRBJ1-2
CDR3nt: TGTGCCAGCAGCCGACCCTTATCAGGGGACTATGGCTACACCTTC
CDR3aa: CASSRPLSGDYGYTF

abundance: few
d_gene: .
v_gene: TRBV6-1
j_gene: TRBJ2-2
CDR3nt: TGTGCCAGCGATCCGGGAAACACCGGGGAGCTGTTTTTT
CDR3aa: CASDPGNTGELFF

abundance: .
d_gene: TRBD2
v_gene: TRBV7-3
j_gene: TRBJ2-3
CDR3nt: TGTGCCAGCAGCTTACTGACTAGCGGGGGTAGCACAGATACGCAGTATTTT
CDR3aa: CASSLLTSGGSTDTQYF

abundance: few
d_gene: .
v_gene: TRBV19
j_gene: TRBJ1-5
CDR3nt: TGTGCCAGTAGTCGGCAGGTTAGCAATCAGCCCCAGCATTTT
CDR3aa: CASSRQVSNQPQHF

abundance: .
d_gene: .
v_gene: TRBV7-2
j_gene: TRBJ2-3
CDR3nt: TGTGCCAGCAGCTTAGGGTACAGGGCCCCAGATACGCAGTATTTT
CDR3aa: CASSLGYRAPDTQYF

abundance: .
d_gene: .
v_gene: TRBV18
j_gene: TRBJ1-3
CDR3nt: TGTGCCAGCTCACCGTTCGGAGTTAGAAACACCATATATTTT
CDR3aa: CASSPFGVRNTIYF

abundance: .
d_gene: TRBD2
v_gene: TRBV4-2
j_gene: TRBJ2-3
CDR3nt: TGTGCCAGCAGTTTGGCGGGGGTAGGTGCAGATACGCAGTATTTT
CDR3aa: CASSLAGVGADTQYF

abundance: .
d_gene: TRBD2
v_gene: TRBV5-1
j_gene: TRBJ2-7
CDR3nt: TGCGCCAGCGGGACTAGCACCTCCTACGAGCAGTACTTC
CDR3aa: CASGTSTSYEQYF

abundance: few
d_gene: TRBD1
v_gene: TRBV19
j_gene: TRBJ2-6
CDR3nt: TGTGCCAGTAGTCACCGGGACAGGGGCCTCTCTGGGGCCAACGTCCTGACTTTC
CDR3aa: CASSHRDRGLSGANVLTF

abundance: once
d_gene: .
v_gene: TRBV30
j_gene: TRBJ2-1
CDR3nt: TGTGCCTGGTCCAGTATCTACAATGAGCAGTTCTTC
CDR3aa: CAWSSIYNEQFF

abundance: once
d_gene: .
v_gene: TRBV5-4
j_gene: TRBJ1-6
CDR3nt: TGTGCCAGCAGCTTGGAGGTCGGAAGAGGGAATTCACCCCTCCACTTT
CDR3aa: CASSLEVGRGNSPLHF